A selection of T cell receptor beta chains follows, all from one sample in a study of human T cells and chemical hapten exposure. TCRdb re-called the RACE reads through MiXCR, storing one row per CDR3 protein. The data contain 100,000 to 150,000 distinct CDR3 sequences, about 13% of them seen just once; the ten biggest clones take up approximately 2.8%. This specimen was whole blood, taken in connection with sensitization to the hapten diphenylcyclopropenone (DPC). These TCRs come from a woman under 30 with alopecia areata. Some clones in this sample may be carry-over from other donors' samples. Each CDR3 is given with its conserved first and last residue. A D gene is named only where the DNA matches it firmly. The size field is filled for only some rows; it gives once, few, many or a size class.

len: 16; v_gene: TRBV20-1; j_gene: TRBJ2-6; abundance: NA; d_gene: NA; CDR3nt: TGCAGTGCCCCGAGGGAGGTCCCCTCTGGGGCCAACGTCCTGACTTTC; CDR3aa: CSAPREVPSGANVLTF
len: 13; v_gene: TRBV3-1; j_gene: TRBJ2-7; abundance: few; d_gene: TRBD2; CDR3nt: TGTGCCAGCAGCCCCAGCGGGGGTTACGAGCAGTACTTC; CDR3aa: CASSPSGGYEQYF
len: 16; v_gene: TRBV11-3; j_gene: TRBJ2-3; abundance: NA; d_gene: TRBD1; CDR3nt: TGTGCCAGCATCGAGTGGGACAGGGGTTTTTCAGATACGCAGTATTTT; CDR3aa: CASIEWDRGFSDTQYF
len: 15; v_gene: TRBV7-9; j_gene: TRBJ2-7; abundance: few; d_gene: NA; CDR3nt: TGTGCCAGCAGCCCAAGAAACAAAGGGCCCTACGAGCAGTACTTC; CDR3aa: CASSPRNKGPYEQYF
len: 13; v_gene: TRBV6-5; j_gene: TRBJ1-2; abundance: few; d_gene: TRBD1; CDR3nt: TGTGCCAGCAGGTCAAGGGGAGGGGGCGGCTACACCTTC; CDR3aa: CASRSRGGGGYTF
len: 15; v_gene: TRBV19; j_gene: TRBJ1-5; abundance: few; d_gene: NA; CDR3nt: TGTGCCAGTAGTCCAAGGGTGGATAGCAATCAGCCCCAGCATTTT; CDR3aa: CASSPRVDSNQPQHF
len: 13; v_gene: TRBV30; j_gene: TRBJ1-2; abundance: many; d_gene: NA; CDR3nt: TGTGCCTGGAGTGAATACCCTAACTATGGCTACACCTTC; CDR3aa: CAWSEYPNYGYTF
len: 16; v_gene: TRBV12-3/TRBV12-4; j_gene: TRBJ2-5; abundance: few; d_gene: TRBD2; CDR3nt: TGTGCCAGCAGCACAACTAGCGGGGGTTTCAGAGAGACCCAGTACTTC; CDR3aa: CASSTTSGGFRETQYF
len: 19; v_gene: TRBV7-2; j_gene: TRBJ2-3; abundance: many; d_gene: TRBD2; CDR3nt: TGTGCCAGCAGCTGGGGTCCCCTCTCTAGCGGGGGGAAGAGGGGTACGCAGTATTTT; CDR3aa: CASSWGPLSSGGKRGTQYF
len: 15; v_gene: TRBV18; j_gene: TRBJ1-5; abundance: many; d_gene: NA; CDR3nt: TGTGCCAGCTCACCCACGGGTGCTGGCAATCAGCCCCAGCATTTT; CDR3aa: CASSPTGAGNQPQHF
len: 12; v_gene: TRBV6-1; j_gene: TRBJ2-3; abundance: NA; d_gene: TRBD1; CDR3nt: TGTGCCAGCAGTGTGGGGACAGGGGTTATGGATTTT; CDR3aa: CASSVGTGVMDF
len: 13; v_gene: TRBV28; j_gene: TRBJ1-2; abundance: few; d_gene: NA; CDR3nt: TGTGCCAGCTCCGAGGACAGTAACTATGGCTACACCTTC; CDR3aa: CASSEDSNYGYTF
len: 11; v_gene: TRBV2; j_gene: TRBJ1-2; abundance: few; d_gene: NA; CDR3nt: TGTGCCAGCAGTGGAGGGTCTGGCTACACCTTC; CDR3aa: CASSGGSGYTF
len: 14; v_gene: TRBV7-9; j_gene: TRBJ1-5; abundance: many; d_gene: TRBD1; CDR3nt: TGTGCCAGCAGGACAACAGGGGAGGGGCAGCCCCAGCATTTT; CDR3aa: CASRTTGEGQPQHF
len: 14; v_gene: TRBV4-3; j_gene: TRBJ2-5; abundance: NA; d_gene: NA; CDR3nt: TGCGCCAGCAGCCAGACAGGGCGGGGAGAGACCCAGTACTTC; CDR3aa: CASSQTGRGETQYF
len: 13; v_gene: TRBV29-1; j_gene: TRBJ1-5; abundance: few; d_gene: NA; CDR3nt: TGCAGCGTTTCGGGGGCTGGGAATCAGCCCCAGCATTTT; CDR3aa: CSVSGAGNQPQHF
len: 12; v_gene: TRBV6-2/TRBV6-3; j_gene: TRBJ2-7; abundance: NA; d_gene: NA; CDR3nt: TGTGCCAGCAGCCGGGAGTCCTACGAGCAGTACTTC; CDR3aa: CASSRESYEQYF
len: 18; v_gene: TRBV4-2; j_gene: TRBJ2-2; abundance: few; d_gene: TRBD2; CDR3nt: TGTGCCAGCAGCCCGCGCGGACTAGCGGGCCGAGACACCGGGGAGCTGTTTTTT; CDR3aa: CASSPRGLAGRDTGELFF
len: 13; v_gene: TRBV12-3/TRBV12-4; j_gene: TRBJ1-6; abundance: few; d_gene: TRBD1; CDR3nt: TGTGCCAGCAGCGACAGGGTTAATTCACCCCTCCACTTT; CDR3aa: CASSDRVNSPLHF
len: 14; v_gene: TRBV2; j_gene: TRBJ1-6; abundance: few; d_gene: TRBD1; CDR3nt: TGTGCCAGCAGTCCGGACAGGGGGGTACATTCCCTCCACTTT; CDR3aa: CASSPDRGVHSLHF
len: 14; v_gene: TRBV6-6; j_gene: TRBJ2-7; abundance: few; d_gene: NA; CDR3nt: TGTGCCAGCACTCGCACCCGGCCTGTCGGAGAGCAGTACTTC; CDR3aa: CASTRTRPVGEQYF
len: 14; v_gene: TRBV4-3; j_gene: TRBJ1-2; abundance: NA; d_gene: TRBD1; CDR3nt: TGCGCCAGCAGCCGAGGCAGGGGGAACTATGGCTACACCTTC; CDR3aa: CASSRGRGNYGYTF
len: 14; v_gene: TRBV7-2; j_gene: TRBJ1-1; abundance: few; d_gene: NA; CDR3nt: TGTGCCAGCAGCGTAAGCTACGCAACGAAGAAAGCTTTCTTT; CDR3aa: CASSVSYATKKAFF